Here is one T cell receptor beta chain with its context. Antigen unknown. These data come from a study of cytomegalovirus exposure and HLA in healthy donors. Study background: About 80 million unique TCRs from HLA-typed donors were held in an early data release. Findings of the study overall: The likely explanation for a cluster of highly shared sequence variants was sequencing artifact. Prior analysis indicated that the majority of TCR beta V segments exhibited productivity approximately 90% or approximately 30% of the time.

The CDR3 consists of 15 residues. Germline CDR1 and CDR2: SGHTA and FQGNSA. The ends lost 4 bases at V and 3 bases at J; junction bases unmatched: 6. Donors consisted of healthy bone marrow donors. Use of 60 Vbeta and 13 Jbeta primers characterized the PCR. The repertoire was sequenced with immunoSEQ multiplex PCR; TCRdb's copy has only in-frame clones and lacks some. The sample lists roughly 200,000 clones, approximately 80% occurring once. Specimen: PBMCs. The sequence was collected from a woman between 50 and 59 years old in good health and CMV-seronegative. The V call is TRBV7-2, the J call TRBJ2-1, with 7 bases lining up with TRBD1. The CDR3 loop reads CASSSNAGGYNEQFF. CDR3 coding DNA: TGTGCCAGCAGCTCGAATGCAGGGGGCTACAATGAGCAGTTCTTC.